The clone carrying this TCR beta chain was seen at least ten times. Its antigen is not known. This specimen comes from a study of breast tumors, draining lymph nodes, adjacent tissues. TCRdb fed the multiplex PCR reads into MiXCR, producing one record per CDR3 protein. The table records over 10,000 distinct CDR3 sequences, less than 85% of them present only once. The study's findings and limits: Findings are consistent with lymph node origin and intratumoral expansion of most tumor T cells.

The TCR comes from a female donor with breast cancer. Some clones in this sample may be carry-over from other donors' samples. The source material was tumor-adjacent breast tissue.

The CDR3 protein is CASSIDRGRGGYTF. DNA of the CDR3: TGTGCCAGCAGTATAGACAGGGGAAGAGGAGGCTACACCTTC. This chain links TRBV28 with TRBJ1-2; 8 bases match TRBD1. Germline V gene data show CDR1 as MDHEN and CDR2 as SYDVKM. CDR3 length: 14 amino acids. The V and J ends lost 5 bases and 8 bases, in that order; junction bases with no gene match: 10.